Sequencing of this T cell receptor (beta chain) was carried out in a study of human T cells and chemical hapten exposure. Overall study: Readings were taken at 6 days from patch tests that had applied 0.01% DPC to the upper back. Study-level results: With DPC sensitization, TCRs exceeding 1 in 1000 frequency showed no change.

TCRdb analysed the RACE reads with MiXCR anew, one entry per CDR3 protein. There are 380,000 or so distinct CDR3 sequences in the sample; around 5.5% occur only once, and less than 9% lies in the top ten. J lost 8 bases, V lost 3 bases, and 6 bases had no gene match. CDR3 length: 15 residues. Germline CDR1 KGHDR, CDR2 SFDVKD. Time point: pre-sensitization, week 0. Treatment defined: therapeutic diphenylcyclopropenone sensitization with weekly scalp DPC. Blood draws came first, before each patch test. This clonotype turned up a few times. What it binds is unknown. The rearrangement uses TRBV24-1 and TRBJ1-4, with 9 bases aligning to TRBD1. The source was whole blood, collected in connection with sensitization to the hapten diphenylcyclopropenone (DPC). The clonotype originates from a woman aged 18 to 35 with alopecia areata. Some clones in this sample may be carry-over from other donors' samples. CDR3 in DNA: TGTGCCACCAGTGATGCCACAGGGGGCCGGGAAAAACTGTTTTTT. Protein: CATSDATGGREKLFF.